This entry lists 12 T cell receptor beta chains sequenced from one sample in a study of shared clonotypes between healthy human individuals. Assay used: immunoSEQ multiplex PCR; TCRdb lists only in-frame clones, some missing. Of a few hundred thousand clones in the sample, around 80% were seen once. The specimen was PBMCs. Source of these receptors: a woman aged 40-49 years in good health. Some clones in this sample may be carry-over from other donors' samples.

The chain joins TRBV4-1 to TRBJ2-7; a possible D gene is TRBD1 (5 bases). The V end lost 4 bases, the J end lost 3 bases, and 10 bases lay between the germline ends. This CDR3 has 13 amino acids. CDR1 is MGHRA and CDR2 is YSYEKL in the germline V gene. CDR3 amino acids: CASSRGTNYEQYF. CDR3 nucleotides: TGCGCCAGCAGCCGGGGCACGAACTACGAGCAGTACTTC.

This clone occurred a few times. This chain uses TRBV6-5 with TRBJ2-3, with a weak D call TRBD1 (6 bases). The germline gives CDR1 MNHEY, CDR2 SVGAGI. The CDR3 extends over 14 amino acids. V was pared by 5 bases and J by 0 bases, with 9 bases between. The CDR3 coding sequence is TGTGCCAGCAGTAGAGGACAGAGCACAGATACGCAGTATTTT. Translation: CASSRGQSTDTQYF.

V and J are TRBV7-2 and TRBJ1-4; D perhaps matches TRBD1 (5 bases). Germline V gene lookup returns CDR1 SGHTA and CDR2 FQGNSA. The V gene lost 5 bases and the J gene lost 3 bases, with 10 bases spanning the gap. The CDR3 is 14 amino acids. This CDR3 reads CASSPGIANEKLFF. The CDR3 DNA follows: TGTGCCAGCAGCCCAGGGATTGCTAATGAAAAACTGTTTTTT.

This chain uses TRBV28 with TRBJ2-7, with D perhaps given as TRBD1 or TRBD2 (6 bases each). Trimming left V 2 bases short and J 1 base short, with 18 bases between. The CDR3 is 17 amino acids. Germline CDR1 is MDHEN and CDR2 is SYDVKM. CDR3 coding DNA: TGTGCCAGCAGTTTACGGCGGGACACGAGGACTTCCTACGAGCAGTACTTC. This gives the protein CASSLRRDTRTSYEQYF. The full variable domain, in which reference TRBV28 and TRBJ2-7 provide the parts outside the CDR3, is DVKVTQSSRYLVKRTGEKVFLECVQDMDHENMFWYRQDPGLGLRLIYFSYDVKMKEKGDIPEGYSVSREKKERFSLILESASTNQTSMYLCASSLRRDTRTSYEQYFGPGTRLTVT.

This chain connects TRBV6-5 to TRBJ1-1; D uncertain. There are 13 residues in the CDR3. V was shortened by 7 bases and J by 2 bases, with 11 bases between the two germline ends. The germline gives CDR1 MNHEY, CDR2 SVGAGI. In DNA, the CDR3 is TGTGCCAGCACGGAAACCGCAAACACTGAAGCTTTCTTT. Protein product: CASTETANTEAFF.

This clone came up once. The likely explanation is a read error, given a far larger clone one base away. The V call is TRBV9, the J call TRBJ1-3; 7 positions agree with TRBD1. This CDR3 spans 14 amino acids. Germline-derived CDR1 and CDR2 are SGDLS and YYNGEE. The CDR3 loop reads CASSGTGSGNAIYF. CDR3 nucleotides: TGTGCCAGCAGCGGGACAGGCTCTGGAAACGCCATATATTTT.

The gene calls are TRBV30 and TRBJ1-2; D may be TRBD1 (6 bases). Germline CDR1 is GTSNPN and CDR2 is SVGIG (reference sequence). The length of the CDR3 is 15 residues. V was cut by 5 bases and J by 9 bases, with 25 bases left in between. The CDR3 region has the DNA TGTGCCTGGGCTTCCGGGGGCAGCCGCTGGGGAAGCTACACCTTC. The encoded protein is CAWASGGSRWGSYTF.

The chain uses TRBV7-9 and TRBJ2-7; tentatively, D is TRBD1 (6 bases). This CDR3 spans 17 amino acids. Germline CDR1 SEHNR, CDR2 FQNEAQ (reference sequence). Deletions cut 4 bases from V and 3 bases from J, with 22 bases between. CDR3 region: CASSSKLRGSHYYEQYF. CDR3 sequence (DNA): TGTGCCAGCAGCTCTAAACTTAGGGGGAGTCACTACTACGAGCAGTACTTC. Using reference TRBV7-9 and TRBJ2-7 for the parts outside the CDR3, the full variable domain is DTGVSQNPRHKITKRGQNVTFRCDPISEHNRLYWYRQTLGQGPEFLTYFQNEAQLEKSRLLSDRFSAERPKGSFSTLEIQRTEQGDSAMYLCASSSKLRGSHYYEQYFGPGTRLTVT.

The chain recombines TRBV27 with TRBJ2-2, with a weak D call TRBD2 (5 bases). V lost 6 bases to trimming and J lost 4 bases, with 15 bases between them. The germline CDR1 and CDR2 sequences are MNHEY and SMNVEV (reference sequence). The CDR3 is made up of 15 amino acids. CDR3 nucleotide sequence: TGTGCCAGCAGCCGCGGAGCGAGCGGCACCGGGGAGCTGTTTTTT. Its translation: CASSRGASGTGELFF.

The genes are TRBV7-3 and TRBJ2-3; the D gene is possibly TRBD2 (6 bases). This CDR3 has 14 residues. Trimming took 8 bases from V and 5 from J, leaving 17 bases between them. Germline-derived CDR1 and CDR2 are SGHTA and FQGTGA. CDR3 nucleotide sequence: TGTGCCAGCTCCCCCGGGCTAGCGTTAGATACGCAGTATTTT. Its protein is CASSPGLALDTQYF.

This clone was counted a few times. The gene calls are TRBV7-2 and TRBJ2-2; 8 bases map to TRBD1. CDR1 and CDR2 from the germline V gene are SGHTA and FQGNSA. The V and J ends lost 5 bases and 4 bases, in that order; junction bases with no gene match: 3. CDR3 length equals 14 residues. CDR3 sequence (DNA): TGTGCCAGCAGCATGGACAGGGTCACCGGGGAGCTGTTTTTT. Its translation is CASSMDRVTGELFF.

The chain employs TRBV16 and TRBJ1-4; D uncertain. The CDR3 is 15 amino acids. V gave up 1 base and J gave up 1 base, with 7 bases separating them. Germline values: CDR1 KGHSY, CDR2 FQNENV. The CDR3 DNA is TGTGCCAGCAGCCAATTTAAGGGAACTAATGAAAAACTGTTTTTT. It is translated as CASSQFKGTNEKLFF.